A selection of T cell receptor beta chains follows, all from one sample in a study of blood T cell repertoires in COVID-19. TCRdb keeps only in-frame clones here, not all; method: immunoSEQ multiplex PCR. The profile covers around 240,000 clones, with 80% to 90% appearing a single time and 1.9% taken by the ten largest. Sequenced input: PBMCs or T cells enriched from blood (not recorded which). The receptors derive from a woman in her forties or fifties who had recovered from COVID-19. The CDR3 runs from the conserved cysteine through the conserved F or W. D genes are given only for firm matches. Clone size appears in some rows only: once, few, many, or a class for an expanded clone.

abundance: -; j_gene: TRBJ1-1; v_gene: TRBV27; d_gene: TRBD1; CDR3nt: TGTGCCAGCAGGCGGACAGGGAATGAAGCTTTCTTT; CDR3aa: CASRRTGNEAFF
abundance: -; j_gene: TRBJ2-7; v_gene: TRBV12-3/TRBV12-4; d_gene: -; CDR3nt: TGTGCCAGCAGTTTCTACGGGGAGCAGTACTTC; CDR3aa: CASSFYGEQYF
abundance: -; j_gene: TRBJ1-1; v_gene: TRBV28; d_gene: -; CDR3nt: TGTGCCAGCGCTACCCGAACGGGGGGCACTGAAGCTTTCTTT; CDR3aa: CASATRTGGTEAFF
abundance: -; j_gene: TRBJ2-2; v_gene: TRBV7-6; d_gene: -; CDR3nt: TGTGCCAGCAGCGCGGGTCTGGGTTCGAACACCGGGGAGCTGTTTTTT; CDR3aa: CASSAGLGSNTGELFF
abundance: few; j_gene: TRBJ2-1; v_gene: TRBV6-4; d_gene: TRBD2; CDR3nt: TGTGCCAGCAGTCGGGAGGTCGCTGGCAATGAGCAGTTCTTC; CDR3aa: CASSREVAGNEQFF
abundance: -; j_gene: TRBJ1-5; v_gene: TRBV2; d_gene: -; CDR3nt: TGTGCCAGCAGTCCCTCTATGGTGAATCAGCCCCAGCATTTT; CDR3aa: CASSPSMVNQPQHF
abundance: -; j_gene: TRBJ2-1; v_gene: TRBV11-2; d_gene: TRBD2; CDR3nt: TGTGCCAGCAGCTCAGCGCCTAGCGGGAGGAATGAGCAGTTCTTC; CDR3aa: CASSSAPSGRNEQFF
abundance: -; j_gene: TRBJ2-5; v_gene: TRBV4-1; d_gene: TRBD2; CDR3nt: TGCGCCAGCAGCCAAGATTGGCTAGCGGGGAGAGAGACCCAGTACTTC; CDR3aa: CASSQDWLAGRETQYF
abundance: -; j_gene: TRBJ1-1; v_gene: TRBV5-1; d_gene: -; CDR3nt: TGCGCCAGCAGCCTCCGACTGTGGGGGGACACTGAAGCTTTCTTT; CDR3aa: CASSLRLWGDTEAFF
abundance: -; j_gene: TRBJ1-5; v_gene: TRBV12-3/TRBV12-4; d_gene: -; CDR3nt: TGTGCCAGCAGTTTTGGGCGGGATCAGCCCCAGCATTTT; CDR3aa: CASSFGRDQPQHF
abundance: -; j_gene: TRBJ2-2; v_gene: TRBV2; d_gene: TRBD1; CDR3nt: TGTGCCAGCCGGACAGGGACAGGGGACACCGGGGAGCTGTTTTTT; CDR3aa: CASRTGTGDTGELFF
abundance: -; j_gene: TRBJ1-2; v_gene: TRBV28; d_gene: -; CDR3nt: TGTGCCAGCAGTTCCCCCGGGACACCCTTATTGTTGAACTATGGCTACACCTTC; CDR3aa: CASSSPGTPLLLNYGYTF
abundance: -; j_gene: TRBJ1-1; v_gene: TRBV7-8; d_gene: -; CDR3nt: TGTGCCAGCAGCCTAAACACTGAAGCTTTCTTT; CDR3aa: CASSLNTEAFF
abundance: -; j_gene: TRBJ2-7; v_gene: TRBV18; d_gene: TRBD1; CDR3nt: TGTGCCAGCTCACCACCGGGACAGGGAGGGTCCGAGCAGTACTTC; CDR3aa: CASSPPGQGGSEQYF
abundance: -; j_gene: TRBJ1-4; v_gene: TRBV5-1; d_gene: TRBD1; CDR3nt: TGCGCCAGCAGCGCGATGGGACAGAGCGGTGAAAAACTGTTTTTT; CDR3aa: CASSAMGQSGEKLFF
abundance: -; j_gene: TRBJ2-1; v_gene: TRBV28; d_gene: TRBD1; CDR3nt: TGTGCCAGCAGTTTAGCAGGGGGTAACGATGAGCAGTTCTTC; CDR3aa: CASSLAGGNDEQFF
abundance: -; j_gene: TRBJ1-5; v_gene: TRBV19; d_gene: TRBD1; CDR3nt: TGTGCCAGTAGTCAGGGACAGCTCAATCAGCCCCAGCATTTT; CDR3aa: CASSQGQLNQPQHF
abundance: -; j_gene: TRBJ2-7; v_gene: TRBV6-5; d_gene: TRBD1; CDR3nt: TGTGCCAGCGGCCTAACAGGGGGATTCTACGAGCAGTACTTC; CDR3aa: CASGLTGGFYEQYF
abundance: -; j_gene: TRBJ2-1; v_gene: TRBV19; d_gene: -; CDR3nt: TGTGCCACCGGGCCGCAAACTGGGAGTGAGCAGTTCTTC; CDR3aa: CATGPQTGSEQFF
abundance: -; j_gene: TRBJ1-1; v_gene: TRBV29-1; d_gene: -; CDR3nt: TGCAGCGTTGCGAGGTTCACTGAAGCTTTCTTT; CDR3aa: CSVARFTEAFF
abundance: -; j_gene: TRBJ1-3; v_gene: TRBV7-9; d_gene: -; CDR3nt: TGTGCCAGCAGCACAGAGGGTCCGGGAGATGCGAACACCATATATTTT; CDR3aa: CASSTEGPGDANTIYF
abundance: -; j_gene: TRBJ2-2; v_gene: TRBV3-1/TRBV3-2; d_gene: TRBD2; CDR3nt: TGTGCCAGCGCTGCTAGCGGGATAGTGGCGCGGGAGCTGTTTTTT; CDR3aa: CASAASGIVARELFF
abundance: -; j_gene: TRBJ1-6; v_gene: TRBV27; d_gene: TRBD1; CDR3nt: TGTGCCAGCAGACCGGGACAGGGTGCCTCACCCCTCCACTTT; CDR3aa: CASRPGQGASPLHF
abundance: -; j_gene: TRBJ1-1; v_gene: TRBV18; d_gene: -; CDR3nt: TGTGCCAGCACGCTTGCTGCTAGCACTGAAGCTTTCTTT; CDR3aa: CASTLAASTEAFF
abundance: -; j_gene: TRBJ1-1; v_gene: TRBV4-1; d_gene: TRBD1; CDR3nt: TGCGCCAGCACCGAAACGGCAGGGGGCTTGTACACTGAAGCTTTCTTT; CDR3aa: CASTETAGGLYTEAFF
abundance: -; j_gene: TRBJ1-5; v_gene: TRBV18; d_gene: -; CDR3nt: TGTGCCAGCTCACCACAGGCGGATCAGCCCCAGCATTTT; CDR3aa: CASSPQADQPQHF
abundance: -; j_gene: TRBJ1-1; v_gene: TRBV15; d_gene: -; CDR3nt: TGTGCCACACAGGGAACAGGGAAAAACACTGAAGCTTTCTTT; CDR3aa: CATQGTGKNTEAFF
abundance: -; j_gene: TRBJ2-7; v_gene: TRBV13; d_gene: -; CDR3nt: TGTGCCAGCAGCCCCCAGGGATCCTACGAGCAGTACTTC; CDR3aa: CASSPQGSYEQYF
abundance: once; j_gene: TRBJ2-3; v_gene: TRBV28; d_gene: -; CDR3nt: TGTGCCAGCAGTTATTCTTGGACTCCACCAGATACGCAGTATTTT; CDR3aa: CASSYSWTPPDTQYF
abundance: -; j_gene: TRBJ1-1; v_gene: TRBV12-5; d_gene: TRBD1; CDR3nt: TGTGCTAGTGGTTTGGCATTCACAGGGGGCGCGAGAACTGAAGCTTTCTTT; CDR3aa: CASGLAFTGGARTEAFF
abundance: -; j_gene: TRBJ2-3; v_gene: TRBV9; d_gene: TRBD1; CDR3nt: TGTGCCAGCAGCCCTAGTTCCCAGGGGGCGGATACGCAGTATTTT; CDR3aa: CASSPSSQGADTQYF
abundance: -; j_gene: TRBJ1-3; v_gene: TRBV5-1; d_gene: TRBD1; CDR3nt: TGCGCCAGCAGCCCACAGACAGGGGGAAACACCATATATTTT; CDR3aa: CASSPQTGGNTIYF
abundance: -; j_gene: TRBJ1-1; v_gene: TRBV28; d_gene: -; CDR3nt: TGTGCCAGCAGTTTGGGACTACCCACTGAAGCTTTCTTT; CDR3aa: CASSLGLPTEAFF
abundance: -; j_gene: TRBJ1-4; v_gene: TRBV28; d_gene: -; CDR3nt: TGTGCCAGCAGCCCTCAGGGAAAACTGTTTTTT; CDR3aa: CASSPQGKLFF
abundance: -; j_gene: TRBJ2-7; v_gene: TRBV4-2; d_gene: -; CDR3nt: TGTGCCAGCAGCCAAGATCTGAGGGAGGGGGCCTACGAGCAGTACTTC; CDR3aa: CASSQDLREGAYEQYF
abundance: few; j_gene: TRBJ2-3; v_gene: TRBV19; d_gene: -; CDR3nt: TGTGCCAGTAGTATGCTACAGGGAGGGGCAGATACGCAGTATTTT; CDR3aa: CASSMLQGGADTQYF
abundance: -; j_gene: TRBJ2-7; v_gene: TRBV27; d_gene: TRBD2; CDR3nt: TGTGCCAGCACCTATAGGGGTGGGGGGGACGAGCAGTACTTC; CDR3aa: CASTYRGGGDEQYF
abundance: -; j_gene: TRBJ1-1; v_gene: TRBV28; d_gene: -; CDR3nt: TGTGCCAGCAGTCTATCACAGGGTATTGGTGGCACTGAAGCTTTCTTT; CDR3aa: CASSLSQGIGGTEAFF
abundance: -; j_gene: TRBJ2-5; v_gene: TRBV10-3; d_gene: TRBD2; CDR3nt: TGTGCCATCAGTGTGACTAGCGGGAGAGGGGGGGAGACCCAGTACTTC; CDR3aa: CAISVTSGRGGETQYF
abundance: -; j_gene: TRBJ2-1; v_gene: TRBV3-1/TRBV3-2; d_gene: TRBD2; CDR3nt: TGTGCCAGCAGCCAAACTAGCGGAGCCAATGAGCAGTTCTTC; CDR3aa: CASSQTSGANEQFF
abundance: -; j_gene: TRBJ2-5; v_gene: TRBV28; d_gene: -; CDR3nt: TGTGCCAGCAGTTTACGACAGTTACAAGAGACCCAGTACTTC; CDR3aa: CASSLRQLQETQYF
abundance: -; j_gene: TRBJ1-2; v_gene: TRBV29-1; d_gene: -; CDR3nt: TGCAGGAGGAACGGGGTGGGGAAAAATGGCTACACCTTC; CDR3aa: CRRNGVGKNGYTF
abundance: -; j_gene: TRBJ2-1; v_gene: TRBV19; d_gene: -; CDR3nt: TGTGCCAGTCGCAAGAAGCGGGCCTGGGCGAATGAGCAGTTCTTC; CDR3aa: CASRKKRAWANEQFF
abundance: -; j_gene: TRBJ1-1; v_gene: TRBV19; d_gene: -; CDR3nt: TGTGCCAGTAGTTGGTACAGGAACACTGAAGCTTTCTTT; CDR3aa: CASSWYRNTEAFF
abundance: -; j_gene: TRBJ2-7; v_gene: TRBV6-4; d_gene: -; CDR3nt: TGTGCCAGCCTCACCCTCAGCGCCATATACGAGCAGTACTTC; CDR3aa: CASLTLSAIYEQYF
abundance: -; j_gene: TRBJ1-1; v_gene: TRBV2; d_gene: TRBD1; CDR3nt: TGTGCCAGCAGGAGATTTCAGGGGGGTACTGAAGCTTTCTTT; CDR3aa: CASRRFQGGTEAFF
abundance: -; j_gene: TRBJ1-3; v_gene: TRBV5-1; d_gene: TRBD1; CDR3nt: TGCGCCAGCAGCCCGTGGGGACAGGGGTTCTCTGGAAACACCATATATTTT; CDR3aa: CASSPWGQGFSGNTIYF
abundance: -; j_gene: TRBJ2-5; v_gene: TRBV7-2; d_gene: -; CDR3nt: TGTGCCAGCAGCCACGACACAGGTCTTTGGGAGACCCAGTACTTC; CDR3aa: CASSHDTGLWETQYF
abundance: -; j_gene: TRBJ2-7; v_gene: TRBV11-2; d_gene: -; CDR3nt: TGTGCCAGCAGTGGGCAGAACTCCTACGAGCAGTACTTC; CDR3aa: CASSGQNSYEQYF
abundance: -; j_gene: TRBJ1-4; v_gene: TRBV29-1; d_gene: -; CDR3nt: TGTGGTGGCGGATATAATGAAAAACTGTTTTTT; CDR3aa: CGGGYNEKLFF
abundance: -; j_gene: TRBJ1-5; v_gene: TRBV28; d_gene: TRBD1; CDR3nt: TGTGCCGGATCGGACAGGGTTCGACAGCCCCAGCATTTT; CDR3aa: CAGSDRVRQPQHF
abundance: -; j_gene: TRBJ2-7; v_gene: TRBV10-3; d_gene: -; CDR3nt: TGTGCCATCAGTGAGTCTGATATTAGCTCCTACGAGCAGTACTTC; CDR3aa: CAISESDISSYEQYF
abundance: -; j_gene: TRBJ1-1; v_gene: TRBV7-3; d_gene: -; CDR3nt: TGTGCCAGCAGCTCAACGGTAGGGGGAACTGAAGCTTTCTTT; CDR3aa: CASSSTVGGTEAFF
abundance: -; j_gene: TRBJ1-6; v_gene: TRBV6-5; d_gene: -; CDR3nt: TGTGCCAGCAGTTACTCGAGCCCGGTAAATTCACCCCTCCACTTT; CDR3aa: CASSYSSPVNSPLHF
abundance: few; j_gene: TRBJ2-1; v_gene: TRBV25-1; d_gene: -; CDR3nt: TGTGCCAGCAAGGCTAGCTTCGCCTCCTACAATGAGCAGTTCTTC; CDR3aa: CASKASFASYNEQFF
abundance: -; j_gene: TRBJ1-4; v_gene: TRBV7-9; d_gene: TRBD1; CDR3nt: TGTGCCAGCAGCTTAGAGGGACAGAGAGAAAAACTGTTTTTT; CDR3aa: CASSLEGQREKLFF
abundance: -; j_gene: TRBJ2-1; v_gene: TRBV6-5; d_gene: -; CDR3nt: TGTGCCAGCAGTTCGACTAGTTACAATGAGCAGTTCTTC; CDR3aa: CASSSTSYNEQFF
abundance: -; j_gene: TRBJ2-5; v_gene: TRBV2; d_gene: TRBD2; CDR3nt: TGTGCCAGCACCCGAGGGGGACTAGCGGGAGCTAACCAAGAGACCCAGTACTTC; CDR3aa: CASTRGGLAGANQETQYF
abundance: -; j_gene: TRBJ2-5; v_gene: TRBV11-3; d_gene: TRBD2; CDR3nt: TGTGCCAGCAGCATGAGCGGGAGAGAGACCCAGTACTTC; CDR3aa: CASSMSGRETQYF